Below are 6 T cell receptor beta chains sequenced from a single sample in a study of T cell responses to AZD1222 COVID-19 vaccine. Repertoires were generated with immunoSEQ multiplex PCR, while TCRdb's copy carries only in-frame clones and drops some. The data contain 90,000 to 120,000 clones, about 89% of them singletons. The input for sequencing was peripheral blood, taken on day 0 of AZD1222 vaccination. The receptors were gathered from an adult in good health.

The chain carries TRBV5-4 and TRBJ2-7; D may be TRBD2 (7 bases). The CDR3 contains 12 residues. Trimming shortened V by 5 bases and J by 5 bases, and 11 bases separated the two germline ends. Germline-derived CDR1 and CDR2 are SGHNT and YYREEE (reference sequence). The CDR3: CASSPGGHEQYF. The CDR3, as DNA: TGTGCCAGCAGTCCGGGGGGCCACGAGCAGTACTTC.

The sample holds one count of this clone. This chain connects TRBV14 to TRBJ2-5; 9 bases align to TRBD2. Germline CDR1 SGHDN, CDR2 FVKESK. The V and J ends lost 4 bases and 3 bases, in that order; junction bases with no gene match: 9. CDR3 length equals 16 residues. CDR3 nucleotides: TGTGCCAGCAGCCCCCGACTAGCGGCTTCAAAAGAGACCCAGTACTTC. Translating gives CASSPRLAASKETQYF.

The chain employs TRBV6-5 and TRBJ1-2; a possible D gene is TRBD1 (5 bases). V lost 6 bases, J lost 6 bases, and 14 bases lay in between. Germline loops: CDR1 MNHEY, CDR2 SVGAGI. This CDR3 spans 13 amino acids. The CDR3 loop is CASRPRAGHGYTF. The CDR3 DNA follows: TGTGCCAGCAGACCCAGGGCGGGTCATGGCTACACCTTC.

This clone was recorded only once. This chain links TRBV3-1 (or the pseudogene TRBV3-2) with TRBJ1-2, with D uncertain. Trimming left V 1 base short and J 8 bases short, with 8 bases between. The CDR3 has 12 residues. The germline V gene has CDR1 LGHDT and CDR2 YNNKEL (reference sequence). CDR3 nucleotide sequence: TGTGCCAGCAGCCAAGGCGCTAGCGGCTACACCTTC. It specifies CASSQGASGYTF.

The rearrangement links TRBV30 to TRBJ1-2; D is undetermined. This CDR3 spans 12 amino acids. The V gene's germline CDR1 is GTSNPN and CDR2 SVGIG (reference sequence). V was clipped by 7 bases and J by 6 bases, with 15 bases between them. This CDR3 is CALNREYDGYTF. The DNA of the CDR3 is TGTGCCTTAAACCGGGAGTACGATGGCTACACCTTC.

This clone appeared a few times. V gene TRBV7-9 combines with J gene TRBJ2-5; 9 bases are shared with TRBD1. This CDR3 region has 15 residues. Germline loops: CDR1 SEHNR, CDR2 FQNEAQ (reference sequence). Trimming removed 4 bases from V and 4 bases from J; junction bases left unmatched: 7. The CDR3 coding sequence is TGTGCCAGCAGCTCGGGACAGGGTAAAGCAGAGACCCAGTACTTC. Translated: CASSSGQGKAETQYF.